This TCR beta chain was recorded in a study of shared clonotypes between healthy human individuals (dated by TCRdb to 2019 to 2021). Background on the whole study: Two women and a few men aged 18 to 49 years were included in the cohort. For each donor, CD4 naive and CD4 memory were each given three plates, CD8 naive was given two plates, and CD8 memory was given one plate. Blood TCR repertoires of roughly five healthy adults were deeply sequenced to estimate repertoire size and the extent of clonotype sharing between individuals. To increase sequencing depth and limit assay-specific biases, TCR repertoire library preparation and sequencing were carried out by different laboratories using diverse techniques. Per donor, leukapheresis produced somewhere between about 0.94 and 10 billion PBMCs. General findings and caveats noted by the study authors: Because the study included only a small number of donors, the genetic and exposure-history diversity represented was limited. Only blood was sampled, and tissue TCR repertoires likely differ from those in blood. Rarefaction of sorted-subset datasets indicated incomplete sequencing despite the large sequencing depth. Naive subsets generally had larger estimated clonotype richness than memory subsets. Higher generation probabilities were observed for clonotypes shared by all four sorted-subset donors than for non-shared clonotypes. Across a few donors, roughly 5% of naive CD4, 3% to 4% of naive CD8, 2.3% of memory CD4, and 0.3% to 0.45% of memory CD8 clonotypes were shared. Based on pairwise subsampling, the degree of clonotype sharing among donors was expected to be affected by sequencing depth.

As to this clone: What this receptor recognizes is not known. Nothing much larger sits one base from this clone, and base qualities are not available. The same CDR3 arises from other DNA sequences in this sample as well.

CD8 naive samples were obtained by positive selection for CCR7 among CD45RO-negative cells, yielding a CD45RA+CCR7+ population from which TemRA cells were excluded. The donors were healthy, HIV-negative adults who had no recently reported acute infections or vaccinations. Only Caucasian adults living in Nashville, Tennessee, USA were represented among the donors. Blood was obtained by leukapheresis, after which PBMCs were separated by Ficoll-Histopaque density gradient centrifugation and cryopreserved in liquid nitrogen vapor phase. Analytical flow cytometry was used to check the purity and quantity of each magnetically sorted T cell population. Genomic DNA was isolated from every sorted fraction and measured by UV absorbance on a Nanodrop 2000c. Using the deep immunoSEQ assay, TCR CDR3 regions were amplified from genomic DNA by multiplex PCR. Genomic DNA extracted from each cell subset was distributed evenly over all wells of several immunoSEQ 96-well plates, and each plate served as one replicate. For sorted subsets, about 210 ng of genomic DNA, equivalent to roughly 30,000 T cell genomes, went into each replicate PCR. Purified libraries were quantified with a Qubit 3.0 fluorometer, sized on a Bioanalyzer 2100, and re-quantified with the KAPA Library Quantification kit. Each immunoSEQ 96-well plate was sequenced on its own single-read 150-cycle Illumina NextSeq 550 flow cell. The paper's processing steps were these. Because the immunoSEQ output included only junctional sequences and no quality scores, the filtering could not be the same as the filtering used for full-length reads. To assign V/J genes and CDR3, sequences were annotated using PyIR, a Python wrapper for IgBLAST v1.9, with IMGT germline references. Reads with weak V/J assignments (E-value above 1e-6), missing CDR3, stop codons, out-of-frame junctions, or ambiguous translated residues were removed. V3J clonotypes were defined as sequences sharing an identical inferred V gene, J gene, and CDR3 amino acid sequence. Percentage overlap between repertoires was computed as shared unique clonotypes divided by the size of the smaller repertoire. Three approaches were used to assess repertoire richness: RTK rarefaction, the Chao1 estimator, and Recon v2.1 estimates of unobserved clonotypes. OLGA was used to compute generation probabilities for all TCRbeta clonotypes that the gDNA method yielded from a handful of donors. In its TCRdb copy, this immuneACCESS table keeps in-frame sequences only and misses some clones. Where compared with another copy, unresolved V genes explain less than half of these, and the others have no known cause. The DNA was the basis for D and trimming; V, J and clone size are from that table. Present in this sample are 600,000 or so clones, 98% of which were seen just once. More than 0.3% of the sample rests with the top ten.

Looking up the germline V gene yields CDR1 LGHNA and CDR2 YSLEER. Taken from cysteine to phenylalanine, the CDR3 has 16 residues. CDR3 DNA only is kept here, 48 bases in frame from base 1. Trimming takes 0 bases off V and 7 bases off J; junction bases not matched to a gene: 9. Sequencing was performed on naive CD8+ T cells sorted from blood. This sample's cell subset or site label indicates: CD45RA+CCR7+. The chain couples TRBV4-3 to TRBJ2-7, with 10 bases in between that match TRBD1. This sequence was found in a man aged 25 to 40 in good health. The DNA reads TGCGCCAGCAGCCAAGATGGAGGGACAGGGGAAGGTGAGCAGTACTTC. This translates into CASSQDGGTGEGEQYF.